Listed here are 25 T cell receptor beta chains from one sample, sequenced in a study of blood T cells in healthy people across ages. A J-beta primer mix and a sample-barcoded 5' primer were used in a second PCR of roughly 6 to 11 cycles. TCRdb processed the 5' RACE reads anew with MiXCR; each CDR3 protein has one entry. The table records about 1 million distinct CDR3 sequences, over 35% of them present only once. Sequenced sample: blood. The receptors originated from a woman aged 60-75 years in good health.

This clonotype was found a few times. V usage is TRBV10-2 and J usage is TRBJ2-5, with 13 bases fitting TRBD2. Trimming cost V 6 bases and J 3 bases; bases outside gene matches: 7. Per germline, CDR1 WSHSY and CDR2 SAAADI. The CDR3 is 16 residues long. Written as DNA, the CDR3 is TGCGCCAGCAGGGTACTAGCGGGAGGGCCAGAAGAGACCCAGTACTTC. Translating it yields CASRVLAGGPEETQYF.

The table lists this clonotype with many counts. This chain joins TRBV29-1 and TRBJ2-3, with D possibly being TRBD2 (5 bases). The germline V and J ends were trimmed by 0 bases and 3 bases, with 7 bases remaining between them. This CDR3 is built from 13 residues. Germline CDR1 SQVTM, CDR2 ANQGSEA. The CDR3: CSVEEGGTDTQYF. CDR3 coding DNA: TGCAGCGTTGAAGAAGGAGGAACAGATACGCAGTATTTT.

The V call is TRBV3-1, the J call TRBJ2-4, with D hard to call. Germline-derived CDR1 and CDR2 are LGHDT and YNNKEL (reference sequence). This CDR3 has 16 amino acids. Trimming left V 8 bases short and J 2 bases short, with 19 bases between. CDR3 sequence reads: CASSRSSVQSKNIQYF. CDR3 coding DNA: TGTGCCAGCTCCCGAAGTAGTGTCCAGTCCAAAAACATTCAGTACTTC.

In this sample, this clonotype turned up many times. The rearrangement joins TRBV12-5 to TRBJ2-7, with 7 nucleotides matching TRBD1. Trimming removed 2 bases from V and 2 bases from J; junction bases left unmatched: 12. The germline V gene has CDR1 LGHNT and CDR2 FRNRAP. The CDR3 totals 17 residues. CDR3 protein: CASGLRTAGTDAYEQYF. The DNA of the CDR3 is TGTGCTAGTGGTTTGAGAACGGCCGGGACAGACGCCTACGAGCAGTACTTC.

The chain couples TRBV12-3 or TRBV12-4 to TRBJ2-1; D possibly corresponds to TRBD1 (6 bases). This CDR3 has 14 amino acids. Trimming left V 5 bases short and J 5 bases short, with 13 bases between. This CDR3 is CASSLRTADNEQFF. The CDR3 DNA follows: TGTGCCAGCAGTCTTAGGACAGCGGACAATGAGCAGTTCTTC.

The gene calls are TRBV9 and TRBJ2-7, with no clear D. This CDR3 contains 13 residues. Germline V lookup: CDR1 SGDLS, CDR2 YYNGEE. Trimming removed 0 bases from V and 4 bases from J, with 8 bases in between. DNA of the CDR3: TGTGCCAGCAGCGTAGAGTCGGATTACGAGCAGTACTTC. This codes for CASSVESDYEQYF.

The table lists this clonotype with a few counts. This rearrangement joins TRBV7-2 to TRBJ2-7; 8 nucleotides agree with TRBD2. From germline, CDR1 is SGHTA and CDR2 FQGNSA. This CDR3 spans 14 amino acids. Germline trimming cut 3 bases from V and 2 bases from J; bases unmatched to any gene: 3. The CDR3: CASSFGGGPYEQYF. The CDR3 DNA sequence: TGTGCCAGCAGCTTTGGCGGGGGGCCCTACGAGCAGTACTTC.

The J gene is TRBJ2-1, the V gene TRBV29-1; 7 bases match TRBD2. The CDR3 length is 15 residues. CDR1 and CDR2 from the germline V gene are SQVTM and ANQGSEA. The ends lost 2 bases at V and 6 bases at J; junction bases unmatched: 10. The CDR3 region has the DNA TGCAGCGTTGAACCCGGGGCGGGAGAGTTCAATGAGCAGTTCTTC. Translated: CSVEPGAGEFNEQFF.

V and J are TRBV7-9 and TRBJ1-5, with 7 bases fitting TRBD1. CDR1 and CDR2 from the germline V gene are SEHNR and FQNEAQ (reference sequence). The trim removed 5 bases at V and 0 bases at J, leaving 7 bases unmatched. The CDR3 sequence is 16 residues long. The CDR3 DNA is TGTGCCAGCAGCCCCCAACAGGGGAATAGCAATCAGCCCCAGCATTTT. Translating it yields CASSPQQGNSNQPQHF.

In DNA form, the CDR3 reads TGCGCCAGCGGTGGAGCGGGAGCGGGTGACGAGCAGTTCTTC. It codes for CASGGAGAGDEQFF. The gene calls are TRBV5-1 and TRBJ2-1; 8 bases agree with TRBD2. CDR1 and CDR2 (germline): SGHRS, YFSETQ. The CDR3 is 14 residues long. J was trimmed by 10 bases and V by 7 bases; bases with no gene match: 13.

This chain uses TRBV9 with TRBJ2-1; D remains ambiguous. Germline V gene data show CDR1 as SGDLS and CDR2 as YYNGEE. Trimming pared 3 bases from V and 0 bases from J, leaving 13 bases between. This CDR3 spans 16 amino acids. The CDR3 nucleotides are TGTGCCAGCAGCGCAGACGGCCCGGCCTCCTACAATGAGCAGTTCTTC. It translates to CASSADGPASYNEQFF. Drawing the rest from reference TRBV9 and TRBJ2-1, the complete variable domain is DSGVTQTPKHLITATGQRVTLRCSPRSGDLSVYWYQQSLDQGLQFLIQYYNGEERAKGNILERFSAQQFPDLHSELNLSSLELGDSALYFCASSADGPASYNEQFFGPGTRLTVL.

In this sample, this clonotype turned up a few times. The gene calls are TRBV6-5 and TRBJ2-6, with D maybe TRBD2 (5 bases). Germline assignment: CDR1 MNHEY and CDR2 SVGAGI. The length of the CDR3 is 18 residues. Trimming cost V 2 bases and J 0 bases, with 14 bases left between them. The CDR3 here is CASSYQDSGSSGANVLTF. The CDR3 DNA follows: TGTGCCAGCAGTTACCAGGACTCTGGAAGCTCTGGGGCCAACGTCCTGACTTTC.

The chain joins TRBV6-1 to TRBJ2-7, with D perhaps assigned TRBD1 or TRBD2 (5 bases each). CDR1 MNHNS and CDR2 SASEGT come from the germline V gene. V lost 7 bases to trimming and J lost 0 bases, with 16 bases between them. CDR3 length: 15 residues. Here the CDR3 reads CASTIGTLSSYEQYF. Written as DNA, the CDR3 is TGTGCCAGCACGATAGGGACCCTGAGCTCCTACGAGCAGTACTTC.

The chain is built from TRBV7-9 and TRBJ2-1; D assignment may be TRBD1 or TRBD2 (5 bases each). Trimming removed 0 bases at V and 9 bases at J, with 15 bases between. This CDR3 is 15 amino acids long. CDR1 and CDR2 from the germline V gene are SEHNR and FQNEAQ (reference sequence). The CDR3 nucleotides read TGTGCCAGCAGCTTAGCGCAAAGAAAGGGGACTGAGCAGTTCTTC. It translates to CASSLAQRKGTEQFF.

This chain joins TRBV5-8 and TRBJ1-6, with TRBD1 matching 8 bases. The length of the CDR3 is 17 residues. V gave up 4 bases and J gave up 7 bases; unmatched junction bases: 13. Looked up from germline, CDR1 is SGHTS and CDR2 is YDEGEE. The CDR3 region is CASSVGQGGTMNSPLHF. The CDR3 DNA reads TGTGCCAGCAGCGTAGGACAGGGTGGAACAATGAATTCACCCCTCCACTTT. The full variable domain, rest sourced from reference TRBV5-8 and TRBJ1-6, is EAGVTQSPTHLIKTRGQQATLRCSPISGHTSVYWYQQALGLGLQFLLWYDEGEERNRGNFPPRFSGRQFPNYSSELNVNALELEDSALYLCASSVGQGGTMNSPLHFGNGTRLTVT.

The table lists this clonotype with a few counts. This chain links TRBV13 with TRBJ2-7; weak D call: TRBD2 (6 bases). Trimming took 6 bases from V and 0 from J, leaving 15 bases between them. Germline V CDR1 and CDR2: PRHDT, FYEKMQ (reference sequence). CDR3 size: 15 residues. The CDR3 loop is CASSQTPSDSYEQYF. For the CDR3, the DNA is TGTGCCAGCAGTCAGACCCCTAGCGACTCCTACGAGCAGTACTTC. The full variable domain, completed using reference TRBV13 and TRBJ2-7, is AAGVIQSPRHLIKEKRETATLKCYPIPRHDTVYWYQQGPGQDPQFLISFYEKMQSDKGSIPDRFSAQQFSDYHSELNMSSLELGDSALYFCASSQTPSDSYEQYFGPGTRLTVT.

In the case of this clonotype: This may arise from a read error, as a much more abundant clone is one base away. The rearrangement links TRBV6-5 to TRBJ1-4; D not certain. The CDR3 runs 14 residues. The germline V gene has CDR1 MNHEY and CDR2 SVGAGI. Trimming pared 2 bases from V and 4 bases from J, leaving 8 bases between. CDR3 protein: CASSYGQFNEKLFF. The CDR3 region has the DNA TGTGCCAGCAGTTACGGGCAGTTTAATGAAAAACTGTTTTTT.

CDR3 in DNA: TGTGCCTGGAGTGTGGGACGAACTAGGGCTTTCTTT. It is translated as CAWSVGRTRAFF. The chain couples TRBV30 to TRBJ1-1, with D tentatively TRBD1 (5 bases). The V and J ends lost 0 bases and 11 bases respectively, with 13 bases between them. CDR3 length: 12 residues. Germline lookup yields CDR1 GTSNPN and CDR2 SVGIG (reference sequence). The full variable domain, completed using reference TRBV30 and TRBJ1-1, is SQTIHQWPATLVQPVGSPLSLECTVEGTSNPNLYWYRQAAGRGLQLLFYSVGIGQISSEVPQNLSASRPQDRQFILSSKKLLLSDSGFYLCAWSVGRTRAFFGQGTRLTVV.

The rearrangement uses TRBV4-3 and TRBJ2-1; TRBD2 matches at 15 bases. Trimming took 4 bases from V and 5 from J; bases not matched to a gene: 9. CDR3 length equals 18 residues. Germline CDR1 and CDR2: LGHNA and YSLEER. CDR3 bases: TGCGCCAGCAGCCTCCTGGGACTAGCGGGGGGATATAACAATGAGCAGTTCTTC. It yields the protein CASSLLGLAGGYNNEQFF.

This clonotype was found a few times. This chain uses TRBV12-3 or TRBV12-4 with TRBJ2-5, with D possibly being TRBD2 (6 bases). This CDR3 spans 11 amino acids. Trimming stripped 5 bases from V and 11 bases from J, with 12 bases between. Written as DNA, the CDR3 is TGTGCCAGCAGTGCGGACTACGGGCAGTACTTC. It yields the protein CASSADYGQYF.

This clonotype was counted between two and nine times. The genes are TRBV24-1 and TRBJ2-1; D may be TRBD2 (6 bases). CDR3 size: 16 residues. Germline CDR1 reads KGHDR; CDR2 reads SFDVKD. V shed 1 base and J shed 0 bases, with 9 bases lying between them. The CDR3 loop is CATSDLSGSSYNEQFF. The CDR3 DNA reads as TGTGCCACCAGTGATTTATCCGGGAGCTCCTACAATGAGCAGTTCTTC.

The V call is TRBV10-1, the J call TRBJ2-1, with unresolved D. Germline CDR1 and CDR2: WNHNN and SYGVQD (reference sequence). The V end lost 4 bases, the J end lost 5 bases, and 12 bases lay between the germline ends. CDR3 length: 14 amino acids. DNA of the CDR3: TGCGCCAGCAGTGGGGCCATATGGAACAATGAGCAGTTCTTC. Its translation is CASSGAIWNNEQFF.

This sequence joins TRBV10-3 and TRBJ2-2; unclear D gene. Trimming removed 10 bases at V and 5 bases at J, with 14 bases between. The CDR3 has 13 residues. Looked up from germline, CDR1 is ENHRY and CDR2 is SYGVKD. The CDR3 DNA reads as TGTGCCACCCTAGGGCCCGGGACCGGGGAGCTGTTTTTT. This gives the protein CATLGPGTGELFF.

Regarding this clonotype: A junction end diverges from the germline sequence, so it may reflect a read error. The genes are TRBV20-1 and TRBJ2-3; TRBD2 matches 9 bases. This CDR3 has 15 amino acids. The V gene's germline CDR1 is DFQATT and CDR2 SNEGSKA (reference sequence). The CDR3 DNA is TGCAGTACTAGAAGGTTTAGCGGGAGCGAAGATACGCAGTATTTT. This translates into CSTRRFSGSEDTQYF.

The CDR3 protein is CASSQTSAGYEQYF. The CDR3 region has the DNA TGCGCCAGCAGCCAGACTAGCGCCGGCTACGAGCAGTACTTC. This sequence joins TRBV4-1 and TRBJ2-7; 8 positions match TRBD2. The V gene's germline CDR1 is MGHRA and CDR2 YSYEKL. The CDR3 totals 14 residues. V trimming: 3 bases; J trimming: 3 bases; junction bases outside the gene matches: 4.